This TCR beta chain was profiled in a study of T-cell reconstitution after alpha-beta-depleted transplantation in children. V gave up 2 bases and J gave up 4 bases; unmatched junction bases: 5. The CDR3 runs to 16 residues. Germline loops: CDR1 MNHEY, CDR2 SVGAGI. This clonotype has just a few counts. It was with unique molecular identifiers that the TCRbeta library was prepared. TCRdb reprocessed the PCR reads via MiXCR and lists one record per CDR3 protein. The profile shows more than 450,000 distinct CDR3 sequences, 15% to 20% of them singletons. The TCR sequence derives from a human donor who donated a stem cell graft to a child with acute lymphoblastic leukemia. V usage is TRBV6-5 and J usage is TRBJ2-3; 11 bases are shared with TRBD1. Sample: PBMCs from the stem cell graft donor, taken from the stem cell graft. The CDR3 DNA sequence: TGTGCCAGCAGTTACACGGGACAGGGGGTTTCAGATACGCAGTATTTT. It encodes CASSYTGQGVSDTQYF.